Given below is one T cell receptor beta chain in context. Its antigen remains undetermined. Base qualities are missing; no much larger clone stands one base away. These data belong to a study of cytomegalovirus exposure and HLA in healthy donors (dated by TCRdb to between 2016 and 2019). About the study as a whole: An earlier analysis of approximately 640 of the donors reported 250 to 300 Gb of sequence data and approximately 110 million unique TCR beta sequences from some 180 million T cells. Approximately 300 gigabases of sequencing data and approximately 91 million unique TCR sequences made up an early release that covered fewer than 650 HLA-typed donors. Of the roughly 400 genotyped donors, about 80% fell in the genetic ancestry cluster associated with self-reported Caucasian donors. The study aimed to test whether signatures of past pathogen exposure could be identified by cataloging public T cell receptors. The study profiled the T cell repertoires of under 700 subjects by immunosequencing and related them to cytomegalovirus serostatus. Besides the first cohort of 500 to 700 subjects, a separate validation cohort made up of 120 or so different subjects was used. High-throughput TCR immunosequencing, statistical association of individual TCRs with disease status, and machine learning were combined to predict cytomegalovirus infection status. A later analysis re-analyzed previously published TCR beta repertoires from about 600 donors and added high-resolution HLA genotyping to study TCR occurrence patterns. Rather than using new phenotypic data, the later analysis identified candidate immune exposures from TCR beta sequences and from how often those sequences occurred across donors. An earlier analysis of some 500 of the donors applied high-throughput TCR beta sequencing to assess whether each TCR beta V gene segment acted as functional or pseudogenic. Donor age, sex, ethnicity and CMV serostatus were compiled together with the repertoire data. Genome-wide SNP genotypes for about 65% of the roughly 700 donors were used in a later genetic analysis, which treated that subset as a discovery cohort. All discovery cohort repertoires had been generated on a single sequencing platform. Both class I and class II loci were covered by HLA typing, at four-digit resolution. The number of typed donors differed by locus: about 629-630 for A, B, C, DRB1 and DQB1; 500 to 550 for DQA1; 606 for DPA1; and around 490 for DPB1. Roughly 5 DR-DQ haplotypes were handled as single units for association and clustering, since linkage in the cohort was strong. Among about 360 genotyped donors of the cohort, an average of about 240,000 unique TCR beta nucleotide sequences were sequenced per donor, around 20% of them non-productive.

Preparation of the library involved the immunoSEQ multiplex PCR assay. For the multiplex PCR, a mixture combining 60 forward primers for TCR Vbeta segments and 13 reverse primers for TCR Jbeta segments was used. A multiplex PCR assay on genomic DNA amplified the CDR3 region of rearranged TCR beta genes. The amplified TCR beta libraries were sequenced on the Illumina HiSeq System as 87-base-pair reads. The study's processing was this. Across the 500 to 750 repertoires, a later analysis counted about 81 million unique TCR beta chains, around 10 million of which were shared by at least two donors. Raw reads were error-corrected and collapsed into unique sequences by a nearest-neighbor algorithm in which closely related sequences were merged to remove PCR and sequencing errors. CDR3 sequences were aligned to IMGT reference sequences to assign V, D and J gene segments. For a sequence to be retained, a match of at least six nucleotides to both a V gene segment and a J gene segment was required. Rearrangements were classified as productive when the CDR3 lacked stop codons and remained in frame with V and J, and all other rearrangements were classified as non-productive. CDR3 was defined according to IMGT convention as the region running from the second conserved V-encoded cysteine to the conserved J-encoded phenylalanine. The earlier analysis of a few hundred of the donors excluded sequences that lacked an unambiguous match to a single V gene segment. An earlier analysis of a few hundred of the donors called V segments functional above 56.7% productive rearrangements and segregating when the between-donor standard deviation exceeded 5%. A statistical classification framework was built to diagnose cytomegalovirus status from the catalog of TCR beta chain sequences. V and J gene assignment, in a later analysis, came from comparing TCR nucleotide sequences with IMGT/GENE-DB human TR gene sequences. In a later analysis, CDR3 sequences and most-parsimonious VDJ recombination scenarios were assigned using the TCRdist pipeline. A later analysis defined each TCR beta chain by its CDR3 amino acid sequence plus V-gene family, and excluded reads lacking a unique V-gene family. As a way to deal with suspected cross-contamination and a sequencing artifact, a later analysis dropped 592 nucleotide sequences that were highly shared and had low generation probability. In a later analysis, a clonal expansion index for each public chain was calculated from normalized within-repertoire ranks of inferred template counts. In a later analysis, generation probabilities were computed using a VDJ recombination model fitted to out-of-frame rearrangements, and the results were checked against IGoR. In a later analysis, TCR-TCR, TCR-HLA and TCR-CMV co-occurrence was scored with hypergeometric tests, and a repertoire-size bias correction was applied to TCR pairs. In a later analysis, false discovery rates were estimated by permuting HLA or CMV assignments 20 times. In a later analysis, co-occurring TCRs were grouped using DBSCAN, and TCRdist sequence similarity was added for clustering within HLA-allele-positive subsets. For co-occurrence clustering, repertoires with fewer than 30,000 or more than 120,000 public chains were excluded, along with roughly 5 repertoires with anomalous nucleotide sharing. In TCRdb, the immuneACCESS table is reduced to in-frame sequences with V and J assigned. These tables do not hold every clone; where another copy was compared, an unresolved V gene accounts for under half, and the others remain unexplained. The V and J calls and clone size are taken from that table; D and trimming were inferred from the DNA. Present in this sample are about 94,000 clones, roughly 77% of which were seen just once. Of the sample, approximately 10% falls within the top ten clones.

In total, over 600 healthy bone marrow donors made up the cohort. At the time of sampling, every cohort member was nominally healthy, though immune exposures that went unrecorded were likely present. Of the 710 or so cohort members, more than 250 had a positive CMV serostatus and 350 to 450 had a negative one, while no CMV serostatus was recorded for the donor. Every donor gave a peripheral blood sample, and the peripheral blood mononuclear cells from that sample were used for TCR beta sequencing. The Qiagen DNeasy Blood Extraction Kit was used to extract genomic DNA from the blood cell samples. For CDR1 and CDR2, the germline V gene (reference sequence) lists LNHDA and SQIVND. The CDR3 measures 14 amino acids from cysteine to phenylalanine. Left in the record is the CDR3 DNA by itself, 42 bases read in frame from the first base. Trimming takes 3 bases from V and 2 bases from J, and the germline ends sit 8 bases apart.

On the study overall, not on this receptor specifically: The sequencing pipeline was judged likely to have produced a cluster of highly shared sequence variants as a technical artifact. A later analysis found that TCR association rates varied across HLA loci, with DRB1 alleles showing the most associated TCRs and HLA-C alleles the fewest. A further reported finding was that TCR beta sequences accurately predicted the HLA-A and HLA-B alleles for most subjects in the first cohort. Most CMV-associated TCR beta chains appeared to be HLA-restricted in a later analysis, and the HLA associations seemed to be driven largely by CMV exposure. In vitro tests confirmed that a few of the cytomegalovirus-associated TCR beta chains recognize cytomegalovirus antigens. In a later genetic analysis, fewer N-insertions in productive TCRs were reported among donors in an Asian-associated ancestry cluster than the roughly 640-donor mean. The study gave a list of roughly 150 TCR beta chains associated with cytomegalovirus. Linkage disequilibrium might explain the correlated functional status among segregating V segments, but an unknown experimental factor could not be ruled out. The presence/absence analyses assumed that sequencing depth was roughly uniform across donors, and that assumption may not be true. The cohort was sequenced for TCR beta chains only, and without alpha or paired-chain data the features that could be detected were limited. An earlier analysis of roughly 570 of the donors showed that most TCR beta V segments appeared in productive rearrangements either about 90% or about 30% of the time, which broadly matched IMGT annotations. CMV serostatus was the only immune exposure information available for the cohort. V-gene and J-gene trimming of TCR beta chains was associated with a missense DCLRE1C variant in a later genetic analysis, and the association was replicated in an independent cohort. Several of the top co-occurrence clusters appeared to be linked to parvovirus B19, influenza, CMV and Epstein-Barr virus, according to a later analysis. Because counts were too low, more than 15 rarely observed V segments, including chromosome 9 orphons, were left out of the earlier analysis of a few hundred of the donors. The authors suggested that the approach could potentially be extended to other disease states and immunological phenotypes. Because some donors lacked HLA typing at each locus, the association tests relied only on the typed subset. When HLA alleles, especially DR and DQ, strongly co-occurred, attributing TCR associations to individual alleles was difficult. In a later analysis, HLA-associated TCR beta chains were found to be more clonally expanded and to have lower generation probabilities than equally common non-associated chains. Because the 87-base-pair reads could not distinguish some IMGT-functional V segments, including TRBV6-2 and TRBV6-3, those segments were excluded. Across donors, most TCR sequences were observed very rarely, whereas some public TCRs were present in many individuals. Cytomegalovirus status was reported to be diagnosed by the classifier with high specificity and sensitivity in both the original and validation cohorts. In a later analysis, more than 15,000 TCR beta sequences were associated with specific HLA alleles at a false discovery rate of 0.05.

This sequence uses TRBV19 and TRBJ1-5; matching of 6 bases hints at TRBD1 as the D gene. The sequenced sample consisted of PBMCs. This TCR came from a human donor in good health. CDR3 loop: CASSIPGGNQPQHF. DNA sequence: TGTGCCAGTAGTATCCCAGGGGGCAATCAGCCCCAGCATTTT.